The clone carrying this TCR beta chain has a single count. The sample comes from a study of blood T cell repertoires in COVID-19. Study-level information: Collection of acute and convalescent COVID-19 samples took place in the United States, Italy and Spain.

J was trimmed by 7 bases and V by 6 bases; bases with no gene match: 16. The CDR3 spans 17 residues. The germline V gene has CDR1 KGHSH and CDR2 LQKENI. Per the original methods: Estimates of nucleated cell counts were drawn from the amplification of reference gene primers. Repertoires were generated with immunoSEQ multiplex PCR, while TCRdb's copy carries only in-frame clones and drops some. That table is the source of V, J and clone size, and D and trimming were worked out from the DNA. The table records 200,000 to 250,000 clones, approximately 82% of them present only once. The sequence was obtained from a man aged 50 to 59 with active or convalescent COVID-19. The V gene is TRBV18, the J gene TRBJ1-4; TRBD1 matches at 8 bases. Sequenced material: peripheral blood. CDR3 nucleotides: TGTGCCAGCTCCCCCCCGGGACAGGAGGCCTCAGTTGAAAAACTGTTTTTT. This codes for CASSPPGQEASVEKLFF.